The entry below describes one T cell receptor (beta chain). This sample is drawn from a study of T cell changes during pregnancy in multiple sclerosis. Measured with immunoSEQ multiplex PCR; TCRdb has only the in-frame clones, and not every one. Of fewer than 85,000 clones in the sample, about 94% were seen once. This CDR3 spans 17 amino acids. The V and J ends lost 0 bases and 2 bases, in that order; junction bases with no gene match: 7. Looked up from germline, CDR1 is SGHRS and CDR2 is YFSETQ. V usage is TRBV5-1 and J usage is TRBJ2-3; the match to TRBD2 covers 9 bases. This clonotype originated in a female donor with multiple sclerosis, enrolled in a pregnancy study. Here the sequenced sample was peripheral blood, taken in the third trimester of pregnancy. CDR3 sequence reads: CASSLDISGGSTDTQYF. CDR3 nucleotide sequence: TGCGCCAGCAGCTTGGATATTAGCGGGGGATCCACAGATACGCAGTATTTT.